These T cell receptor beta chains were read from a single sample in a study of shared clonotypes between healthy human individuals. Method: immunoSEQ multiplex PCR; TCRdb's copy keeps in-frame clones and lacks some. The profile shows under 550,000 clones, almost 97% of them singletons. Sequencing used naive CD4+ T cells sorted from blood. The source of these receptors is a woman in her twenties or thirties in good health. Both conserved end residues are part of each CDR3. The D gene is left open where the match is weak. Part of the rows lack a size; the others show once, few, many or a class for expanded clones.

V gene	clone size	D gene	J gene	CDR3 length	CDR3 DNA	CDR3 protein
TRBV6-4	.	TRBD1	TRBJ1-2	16	TGTGCCAGCAGTGACATCCGGACAGGGAGGGACTATGGCTACACCTTC	CASSDIRTGRDYGYTF
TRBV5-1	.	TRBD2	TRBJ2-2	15	TGCGCCAGCAGCTTGGTAGCGGGAGAAACCGGGGAGCTGTTTTTT	CASSLVAGETGELFF
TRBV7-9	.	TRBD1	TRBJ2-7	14	TGTGCCAGCAGCTTAAGCCAGGGGGCGGATGAGCAGTACTTC	CASSLSQGADEQYF
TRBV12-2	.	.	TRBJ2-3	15	TGTGCAAGTCGCTTAACTAGCGGGGTCACAGATACGCAGTATTTT	CASRLTSGVTDTQYF
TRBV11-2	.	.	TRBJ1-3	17	TGTGCCAGCAGCTTAGGGGTCGACGGACACTCTGGAAACACCATATATTTT	CASSLGVDGHSGNTIYF
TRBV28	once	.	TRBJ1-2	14	TGTGCCAGCAGTTTAAATGCCAATAGCTATGGCTACACCTTC	CASSLNANSYGYTF
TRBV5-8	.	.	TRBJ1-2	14	TGTGCCAGCAGCTTTTCGGCGGGAGCCGATGGCTACACCTTC	CASSFSAGADGYTF
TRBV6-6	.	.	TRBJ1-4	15	TGTGCCAGCAGTTACTCCGGTGCAACTAATGAAAAACTGTTTTTT	CASSYSGATNEKLFF
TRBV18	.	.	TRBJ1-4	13	TGTGCCAGCTCACCACAACAGAATGAAAAACTGTTTTTT	CASSPQQNEKLFF
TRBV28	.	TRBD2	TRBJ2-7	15	TGTGCCAGCAGCTCGACTAGCGGATCCTCCTACGAGCAGTACTTC	CASSSTSGSSYEQYF
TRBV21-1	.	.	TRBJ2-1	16	TGTGCCAGCAGCCTGGGGAGCGGGAGGTCCTACAATGAGCAGTTCTTC	CASSLGSGRSYNEQFF
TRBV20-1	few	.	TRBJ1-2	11	TGCAGTGCTAGGTTGGACTATGGCTACACCTTC	CSARLDYGYTF
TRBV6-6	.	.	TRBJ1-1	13	TGTGCCAGCACCCTTGGGGGGTGGGATGAAGCTTTCTTT	CASTLGGWDEAFF
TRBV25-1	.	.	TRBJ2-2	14	TGTGCCAGCAGTGTTGACATAAACACCGGGGAGCTGTTTTTT	CASSVDINTGELFF
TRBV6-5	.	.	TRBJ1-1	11	TGTGCCAGCAGTTACGGCACTGAAGCTTTCTTT	CASSYGTEAFF
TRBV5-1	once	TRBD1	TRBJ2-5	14	TGCGCCAGCAGCCCCGGACAGGGACAAGAGACCCAGTACTTC	CASSPGQGQETQYF
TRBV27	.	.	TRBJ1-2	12	TGTGCCAGCAGCCAAACAGGGTTAGGCTACACCTTC	CASSQTGLGYTF
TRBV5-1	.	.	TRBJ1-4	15	TGCGCCAGCAGCTTGGCGGAGGCAACTAATGAAAAACTGTTTTTT	CASSLAEATNEKLFF
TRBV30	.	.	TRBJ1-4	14	TGTGCCTGGTCGGGACACACAACTAATGAAAAACTGTTTTTT	CAWSGHTTNEKLFF
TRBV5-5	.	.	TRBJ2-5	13	TGTGCCAGCAGCTTAGGACACGAGGAGACCCAGTACTTC	CASSLGHEETQYF
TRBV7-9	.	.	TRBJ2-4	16	TGTGCCAGCAGCCCACGGAGCTTTGCAGCCAAAAACATTCAGTACTTC	CASSPRSFAAKNIQYF
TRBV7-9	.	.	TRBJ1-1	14	TGTGCCAGCAGCTTAAAAGTCATGAACACTGAAGCTTTCTTT	CASSLKVMNTEAFF
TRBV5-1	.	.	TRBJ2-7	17	TGCGCCAGCAGCTGGGGAGGGACAACTCTTCGCTCCTACGAGCAGTACTTC	CASSWGGTTLRSYEQYF
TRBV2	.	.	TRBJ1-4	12	TGTGCCAGCAGTGTAGGAGGTCGAGGAGTGTTTTTT	CASSVGGRGVFF
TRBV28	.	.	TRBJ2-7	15	TGTGCCAGCAGTTTTAATCGCGGAAGCTCCTACGAGCAGTACTTC	CASSFNRGSSYEQYF
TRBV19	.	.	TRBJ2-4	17	TGTGCCAGTAGGATGGTGGGGAGCCATACCGCCAAAAACATTCAGTACTTC	CASRMVGSHTAKNIQYF
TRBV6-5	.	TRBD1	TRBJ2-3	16	TGTGCCAGCAGTTACTCACAGGGGTATTGGACAGATACGCAGTATTTT	CASSYSQGYWTDTQYF
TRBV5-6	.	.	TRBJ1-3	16	TGTGCCAGCAGCTTCACTACAGGGAGCTCTGGAAACACCATATATTTT	CASSFTTGSSGNTIYF
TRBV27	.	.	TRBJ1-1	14	TGTGCCAGCAGTTTTACCCCTTCTAGGGCTGAAGCTTTCTTT	CASSFTPSRAEAFF
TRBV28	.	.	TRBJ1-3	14	TGTGCCAGCAGTTTGACAGGCTCTGGAAACACCATATATTTT	CASSLTGSGNTIYF
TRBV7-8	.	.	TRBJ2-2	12	TGTGCCAGCAGCTTAGCTGTCGGGGAGCTGTTTTTT	CASSLAVGELFF
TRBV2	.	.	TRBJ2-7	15	TGTGCCAGCGGGATGGCCCAACAGGTCTCCTACGAGCAGTACTTC	CASGMAQQVSYEQYF
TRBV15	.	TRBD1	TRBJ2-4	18	TGTGCCACCAGCAGAGACTTGACCTTGACAGGGTCCCAAAACATTCAGTACTTC	CATSRDLTLTGSQNIQYF
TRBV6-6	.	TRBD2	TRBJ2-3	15	TGTGCCAGCAGTTATCCCGGACTAGCGACAGATACGCAGTATTTT	CASSYPGLATDTQYF
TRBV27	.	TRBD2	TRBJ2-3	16	TGTGCCAGCAGGGAGGATAGCGGGTCAGGAACAGATACGCAGTATTTT	CASREDSGSGTDTQYF
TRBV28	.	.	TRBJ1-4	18	TGTGCCAGCAGTTTGATTTTTGACGGGACCGCAACTAATGAAAAACTGTTTTTT	CASSLIFDGTATNEKLFF
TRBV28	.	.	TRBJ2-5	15	TGTGCCAGCAGTTCCCCAGGGGGGGTCCCAGAGACCCAGTACTTC	CASSSPGGVPETQYF